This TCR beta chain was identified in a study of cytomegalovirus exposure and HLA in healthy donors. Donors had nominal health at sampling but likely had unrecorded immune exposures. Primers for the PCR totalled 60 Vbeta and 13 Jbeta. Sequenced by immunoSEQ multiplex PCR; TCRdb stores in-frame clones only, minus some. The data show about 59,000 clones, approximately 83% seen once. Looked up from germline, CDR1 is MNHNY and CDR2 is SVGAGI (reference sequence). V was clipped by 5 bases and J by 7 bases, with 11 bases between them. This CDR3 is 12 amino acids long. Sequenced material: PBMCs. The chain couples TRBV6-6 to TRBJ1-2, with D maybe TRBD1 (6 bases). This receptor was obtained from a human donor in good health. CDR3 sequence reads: CASSGGSGGYTF. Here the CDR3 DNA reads TGTGCCAGCAGTGGGGGCAGTGGTGGCTACACCTTC.